The entry that follows covers one T cell receptor beta chain sequence. Its antigen is undetermined. PCR was performed a second time for about 7 to 12 cycles using a sample-barcoded 5' primer and a J-beta primer mix. Using its own MiXCR run on the 5' RACE reads, TCRdb lists one record per CDR3 protein. The sample holds some 900,000 distinct CDR3 sequences, roughly 48% seen once. Germline CDR1 and CDR2: DFQATT and SNEGSKA (reference sequence). CDR3 length: 15 amino acids. The sample originates from a study of blood T cells in healthy people across ages. Study-level results: Using unsorted PBMCs precluded a conclusive naive versus antigen-experienced comparison. Per million T cells, TCR beta diversity dropped roughly linearly as age increased.

The sample consisted of blood. This chain links TRBV20-1 with TRBJ2-5; TRBD2 matches 9 bases. The J call is uncertain, as TRBJ2-7 better fits the DNA end. This TCR came from a man aged 25 to 45 in good health. The CDR3 loop is CSAREGSGGTYEQYF. The CDR3 bases are TGCAGTGCTAGAGAGGGGAGCGGGGGGACCTACGAGCAGTACTTC.